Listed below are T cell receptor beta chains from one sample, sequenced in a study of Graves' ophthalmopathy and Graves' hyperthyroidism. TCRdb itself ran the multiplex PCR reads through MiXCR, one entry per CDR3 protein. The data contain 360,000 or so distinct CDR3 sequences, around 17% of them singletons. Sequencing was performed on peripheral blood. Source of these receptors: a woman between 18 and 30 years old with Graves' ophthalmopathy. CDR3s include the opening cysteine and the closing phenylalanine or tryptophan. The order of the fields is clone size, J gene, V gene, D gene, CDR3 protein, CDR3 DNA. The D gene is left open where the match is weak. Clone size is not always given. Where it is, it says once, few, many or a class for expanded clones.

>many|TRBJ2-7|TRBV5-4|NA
CASSLERAGLYEQYF
TGTGCCAGCAGCTTGGAACGGGCAGGACTCTACGAGCAGTACTTC
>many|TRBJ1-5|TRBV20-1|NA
CSAKQDNSNQPQHF
TGCAGTGCTAAGCAGGACAACTCCAATCAGCCCCAGCATTTT
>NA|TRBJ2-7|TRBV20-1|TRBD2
CSARGTGTSSSYEQYF
TGCAGTGCTAGAGGGACCGGGACTAGCTCTTCCTACGAGCAGTACTTC
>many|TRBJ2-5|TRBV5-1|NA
CASSLGTEIQETQYF
TGCGCCAGCAGCTTGGGGACAGAGATTCAAGAGACCCAGTACTTC
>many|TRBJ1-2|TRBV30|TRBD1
CAWGQGRGLRGYTF
TGTGCCTGGGGACAGGGAAGGGGTTTACGCGGCTACACCTTC
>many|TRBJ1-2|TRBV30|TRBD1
CAWSAGDRAYGYTF
TGTGCCTGGAGTGCCGGGGACAGGGCATATGGCTACACCTTC
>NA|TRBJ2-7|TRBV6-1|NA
CASNGPPRGVYEQYF
TGTGCCAGCAACGGACCCCCCCGTGGGGTCTACGAGCAGTACTTC
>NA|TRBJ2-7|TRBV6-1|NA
CASSPQSGYEQYF
TGTGCCAGCAGCCCTCAGTCTGGCTACGAGCAGTACTTC
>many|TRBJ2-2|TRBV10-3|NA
CAIRDSGNTGELFF
TGTGCCATCAGAGACAGCGGGAACACCGGGGAGCTGTTTTTT
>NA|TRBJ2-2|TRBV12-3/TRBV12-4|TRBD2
CASSPRGSGRAAPGELFF
TGTGCCAGCAGTCCCCGGGGTAGCGGGAGGGCCGCGCCCGGGGAGCTGTTTTTT
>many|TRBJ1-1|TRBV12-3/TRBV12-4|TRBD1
CASSAGTGGTTAEAFF
TGTGCCAGCAGTGCCGGGACAGGGGGTACAACGGCTGAAGCTTTCTTT
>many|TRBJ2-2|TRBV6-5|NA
CARGWAGELFF
TGTGCCAGGGGGTGGGCCGGGGAGCTGTTTTTT
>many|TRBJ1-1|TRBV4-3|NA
CASSPTGAGGLNTEAFF
TGCGCCAGCAGCCCTACCGGGGCGGGGGGATTGAACACTGAAGCTTTCTTT
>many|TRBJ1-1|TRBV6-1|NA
CASRKHETNTEAFF
TGTGCCAGCAGGAAACACGAAACGAACACTGAAGCTTTCTTT
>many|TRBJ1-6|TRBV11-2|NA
CASSLAPGSRNSPLHF
TGTGCCAGCAGCTTAGCCCCAGGGTCGCGAAATTCACCCCTCCACTTT
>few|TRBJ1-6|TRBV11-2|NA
CASSSTGTPPSPLHF
TGTGCCAGCAGCTCAACCGGGACACCACCTTCACCCCTCCACTTT
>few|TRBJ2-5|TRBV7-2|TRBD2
CASSLPSGRAETQYF
TGTGCCAGCAGCTTACCTAGCGGGAGGGCAGAGACCCAGTACTTC
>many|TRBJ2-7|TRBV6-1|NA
CASSGPIRQDLYEQYF
TGTGCCAGCAGTGGCCCCATTAGACAGGACCTCTACGAGCAGTACTTC
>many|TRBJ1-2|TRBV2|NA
CASRFQGINYGYTF
TGTGCCAGCAGATTTCAGGGAATTAACTATGGCTACACCTTC
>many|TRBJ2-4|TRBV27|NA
CASSLSRVTAKNIQYF
TGTGCCAGCAGTTTAAGTCGGGTAACGGCCAAAAACATTCAGTACTTC
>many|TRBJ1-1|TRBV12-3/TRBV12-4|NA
CASIGISVRRPEAFF
TGTGCCAGCATCGGAATCTCGGTCCGAAGGCCTGAAGCTTTCTTT
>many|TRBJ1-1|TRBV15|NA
CATSSTYRATEAFF
TGTGCCACCAGCAGCACCTATCGAGCCACTGAAGCTTTCTTT
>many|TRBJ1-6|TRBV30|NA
CAWTRRDAAGTLHF
TGTGCCTGGACCCGTCGGGACGCTGCGGGCACCCTCCACTTT
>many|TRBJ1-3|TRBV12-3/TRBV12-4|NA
CASSRGGNTIYF
TGTGCCAGCAGCAGGGGTGGAAACACCATATATTTT
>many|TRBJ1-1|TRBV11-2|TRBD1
CASSSHPRGKKGTEAFF
TGTGCCAGCAGCTCCCACCCCAGGGGGAAAAAAGGCACTGAAGCTTTCTTT